The source of this TCR beta chain is a study of T cell responses to AZD1222 COVID-19 vaccine. For the study at large: Timing groups of about 4 and about 12 weeks for second doses were pooled.

Study observations and caveats: Receipt of two AZD1222 doses was followed by a rise in Spike-specific TCR breadth and depth. Spike-wide vaccine-associated CD4 TCRs dominated at 160-218 and 743-854. Baseline seropositives among AZD1222 recipients totaled only six or seven.

Notes on this clone: The antigen remains undetermined.

Germline V CDR1 and CDR2: SNHLY, FYNNEI. The CDR3 sequence is 13 residues long. J lost 5 bases, V lost 6 bases, and 2 bases had no gene match. Clones were read by immunoSEQ multiplex PCR, and TCRdb kept only the in-frame ones, dropping some. In the table there are over 110,000 clones, roughly 92% of which are singletons. This TCR was recovered from an adult in good health. The chain links TRBV2 to TRBJ2-2, with TRBD1 matching 8 bases. Sequencing was performed on peripheral blood, taken on day 0 of AZD1222 vaccination. CDR3 in amino acids: CASRGQGTGELFF. Written as DNA, the CDR3 is TGTGCCAGCAGAGGACAGGGAACCGGGGAGCTGTTTTTT.